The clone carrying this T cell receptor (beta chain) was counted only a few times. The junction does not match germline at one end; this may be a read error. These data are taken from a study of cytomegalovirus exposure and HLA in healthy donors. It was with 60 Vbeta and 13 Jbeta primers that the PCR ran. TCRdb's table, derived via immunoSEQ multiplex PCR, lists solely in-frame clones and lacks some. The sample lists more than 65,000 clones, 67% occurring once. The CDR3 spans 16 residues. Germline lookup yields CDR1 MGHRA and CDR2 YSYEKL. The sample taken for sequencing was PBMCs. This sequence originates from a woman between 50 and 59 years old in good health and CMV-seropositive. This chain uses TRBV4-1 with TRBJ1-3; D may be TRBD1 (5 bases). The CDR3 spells CASSQDQGLSRNTIYF. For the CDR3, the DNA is TGCGCCAGCAGCCAAGACCAGGGCCTCTCTCGAAACACCATATATTTT.